These T cell receptor beta chains were read from a single sample in a study of blood T cell repertoires in COVID-19. Using immunoSEQ multiplex PCR, the repertoire was profiled, and TCRdb retains in-frame clones only, with some absent. The profile shows just over 150,000 clones, 80% to 95% of them singletons. The source material was peripheral blood. These receptors all come from a woman aged 45-59 years with acute or convalescent COVID-19. Both conserved end residues are part of each CDR3. Fields, in order: CDR3 protein, CDR3 DNA, J gene, V gene, D gene, CDR3 length, clone size. A D gene is named only where the DNA matches it firmly. Expanded clones get a size class; other rows say once, few or many, or leave the size out.

CASSTTGGYNEQFF | TGTGCCAGCAGCACGACAGGGGGTTACAATGAGCAGTTCTTC | TRBJ2-1 | TRBV7-2 | TRBD1 | 14 | once
CASSLGNRYNEQFF | TGTGCCAGTAGTTTAGGGAACAGGTACAATGAGCAGTTCTTC | TRBJ2-1 | TRBV19 | NA | 14 | NA
CASSISVQRAILANYGYTF | TGTGCCAGTAGTATCTCGGTGCAGCGGGCAATCTTAGCTAACTATGGCTACACCTTC | TRBJ1-2 | TRBV19 | NA | 19 | once
CASSIQGGDDQPQHF | TGTGCCAGTAGTATTCAAGGGGGTGACGATCAGCCCCAGCATTTT | TRBJ1-5 | TRBV19 | NA | 15 | NA
CAWRWTGGGYTF | TGTGCCTGGAGATGGACAGGGGGTGGCTACACCTTC | TRBJ1-2 | TRBV30 | TRBD1 | 12 | few
CASSSSGVEQYF | TGTGCCAGCAGTTCATCAGGGGTCGAGCAGTACTTC | TRBJ2-7 | TRBV27 | NA | 12 | NA
CATSDPTAGANTGELFF | TGTGCCACCAGTGATCCTACTGCGGGGGCAAACACCGGGGAGCTGTTTTTT | TRBJ2-2 | TRBV24-1 | NA | 17 | NA
CASSPQTGAQETQYF | TGTGCCAGCAGCCCTCAAACAGGGGCCCAAGAGACCCAGTACTTC | TRBJ2-5 | TRBV3-1/TRBV3-2 | TRBD1 | 15 | NA
CASSLNGGVPYNEQFF | TGTGCCAGCAGTTTGAACGGGGGGGTCCCATACAATGAGCAGTTCTTC | TRBJ2-1 | TRBV25-1 | TRBD2 | 16 | NA
CASSPRAGRETQYF | TGTGCCAGCTCCCCGAGAGCGGGACGAGAGACCCAGTACTTC | TRBJ2-5 | TRBV18 | TRBD2 | 14 | NA
CASSLRTGYGYTF | TGTGCCAGCAGTCTCCGGACAGGCTATGGCTACACCTTC | TRBJ1-2 | TRBV6-5 | TRBD1 | 13 | NA
CASSLSSGVEAFF | TGTGCCAGCAGTTTATCTTCAGGGGTTGAAGCTTTCTTT | TRBJ1-1 | TRBV28 | NA | 13 | NA
CASSRGQGYGYTF | TGTGCCAGCAGCCGGGGACAGGGATATGGCTACACCTTC | TRBJ1-2 | TRBV7-3 | TRBD1 | 13 | NA
CAWTESNEKLFF | TGTGCCTGGACGGAGTCTAATGAAAAACTGTTTTTT | TRBJ1-4 | TRBV30 | NA | 12 | NA
CASRPGSNEKLFF | TGCGCCAGCAGACCGGGATCTAATGAAAAACTGTTTTTT | TRBJ1-4 | TRBV5-1 | NA | 13 | NA
CSVERGANTGELFF | TGCAGCGTTGAACGGGGGGCTAACACCGGGGAGCTGTTTTTT | TRBJ2-2 | TRBV29-1 | NA | 14 | NA
CAWSQGAAGAPYGQYF | TGTGCCTGGAGCCAGGGGGCTGCGGGGGCCCCCTATGGGCAGTACTTC | TRBJ2-7 | TRBV30 | NA | 16 | NA
CASSAVDGETQYF | TGTGCCAGCAGTGCCGTCGACGGGGAGACCCAGTACTTC | TRBJ2-5 | TRBV6-4 | NA | 13 | NA
CASSEDWRPREAFF | TGTGCCAGCAGTGAAGATTGGCGGCCCCGTGAAGCTTTCTTT | TRBJ1-1 | TRBV2 | NA | 14 | NA
CAWNHHSTGSTGNTIYF | TGTGCCTGGAATCACCACTCGACAGGGAGCACTGGAAACACCATATATTTT | TRBJ1-3 | TRBV30 | TRBD1 | 17 | NA
CATSGFNQPQHF | TGTGCCACCAGCGGCTTTAATCAGCCCCAGCATTTT | TRBJ1-5 | TRBV15 | NA | 12 | NA
CASGWGTSGHQETQYF | TGTGCTAGTGGTTGGGGGACTAGCGGACACCAAGAGACCCAGTACTTC | TRBJ2-5 | TRBV12-5 | TRBD2 | 16 | NA
CASSLGPLGISYNEQFF | TGTGCCAGCAGCTTAGGTCCCCTCGGGATTTCCTACAATGAGCAGTTCTTC | TRBJ2-1 | TRBV7-9 | NA | 17 | NA
CASSLLSGDSPLHF | TGTGCCAGCAGCTTACTCTCAGGGGATTCACCCCTCCACTTT | TRBJ1-6 | TRBV11-2 | NA | 14 | NA
CASSYDRGGYEQYF | TGTGCCAGCAGTTACGACAGGGGGGGCTACGAGCAGTACTTC | TRBJ2-7 | TRBV6-6 | TRBD1 | 14 | NA
CASSFGSDQPQHF | TGTGCCAGCAGTTTCGGTTCGGATCAGCCCCAGCATTTT | TRBJ1-5 | TRBV28 | NA | 13 | few
CASRAREQPQHF | TGTGCCAGCAGGGCTAGAGAGCAGCCCCAGCATTTT | TRBJ1-5 | TRBV28 | NA | 12 | NA
CASRVRLSSYEQYF | TGTGCCAGCAGGGTCAGGTTGAGCTCCTACGAGCAGTACTTC | TRBJ2-7 | TRBV6-5 | NA | 14 | NA
CASSSSFLSKSSGEQFF | TGTGCCAGCAGTTCCTCCTTCTTAAGTAAAAGTAGCGGTGAGCAGTTCTTC | TRBJ2-1 | TRBV28 | NA | 17 | NA
CASSPRMRGYFSGANVLTF | TGTGCCAGCAGTCCTCGCATGCGGGGCTATTTCTCTGGGGCCAACGTCCTGACTTTC | TRBJ2-6 | TRBV6-6 | NA | 19 | NA
CASSSGEGDEKLFF | TGTGCCAGCAGTTCAGGGGAGGGAGATGAAAAACTGTTTTTT | TRBJ1-4 | TRBV28 | NA | 14 | NA
CASSPVAEGWRETQYF | TGTGCCAGCAGCCCCGTGGCGGAGGGGTGGCGAGAGACCCAGTACTTC | TRBJ2-5 | TRBV7-9 | NA | 16 | NA
CASSAAAGAYNEQFF | TGTGCCAGCAGCGCCGCGGCAGGGGCCTACAATGAGCAGTTCTTC | TRBJ2-1 | TRBV7-9 | NA | 15 | few
CASSVSGESGYTF | TGCGCCAGCAGCGTCTCTGGAGAAAGCGGCTACACCTTC | TRBJ1-2 | TRBV5-1 | NA | 13 | NA
CASSSQIPNEQFF | TGTGCCAGCAGTTCGCAGATACCGAATGAGCAGTTCTTC | TRBJ2-1 | TRBV27 | NA | 13 | NA
CASSGINGNTIYF | TGTGCCAGCTCAGGGATTAATGGAAACACCATATATTTT | TRBJ1-3 | TRBV11-2 | NA | 13 | NA
CATLHTGELFF | TGTGCCACTCTCCACACCGGGGAGCTGTTTTTT | TRBJ2-2 | TRBV3-1/TRBV3-2 | NA | 11 | NA
CSVEGQGVTYGYTF | TGCAGCGTTGAAGGACAGGGTGTTACCTATGGCTACACCTTC | TRBJ1-2 | TRBV29-1 | TRBD1 | 14 | NA
CASSLGEGEIF | TGTGCCAGCAGCTTGGGAGAGGGGGAGATCTTC | TRBJ2-1 | TRBV6-5 | NA | 11 | NA
CASSPTGYNEQFF | TGTGCCAGCAGCCCTACGGGGTACAATGAGCAGTTCTTC | TRBJ2-1 | TRBV11-2 | NA | 13 | NA
CASSLDRVVSGANVLTF | TGTGCCAGCAGTTTGGATCGGGTCGTCTCTGGGGCCAACGTCCTGACTTTC | TRBJ2-6 | TRBV5-4 | NA | 17 | NA
CASSLVGSNSPLHF | TGCGCCAGCAGCCTCGTCGGTAGTAATTCACCCCTCCACTTT | TRBJ1-6 | TRBV4-3 | NA | 14 | NA
CASTPRGSGYTF | TGTGCCAGCACCCCGAGAGGTTCCGGCTACACCTTC | TRBJ1-2 | TRBV28 | NA | 12 | NA
CAWKQGATEAFF | TGTGCCTGGAAACAGGGGGCGACTGAAGCTTTCTTT | TRBJ1-1 | TRBV30 | TRBD1 | 12 | NA
CASSEGLDRENTIYF | TGTGCCAGCAGTGAGGGATTAGACAGGGAGAACACCATATATTTT | TRBJ1-3 | TRBV2 | TRBD1 | 15 | NA
CASTPGGVGNTEAFF | TGTGCCAGCACCCCAGGGGGCGTTGGGAACACTGAAGCTTTCTTT | TRBJ1-1 | TRBV6-2/TRBV6-3 | TRBD1 | 15 | NA
CASRAGGQGYNSPLHF | TGTGCCAGCAGGGCAGGGGGCCAGGGCTATAATTCACCCCTCCACTTT | TRBJ1-6 | TRBV28 | TRBD1 | 16 | NA
CASSVASWRQGSHNEQFF | TGTGCCAGCAGCGTAGCCTCTTGGAGACAGGGGTCTCACAATGAGCAGTTCTTC | TRBJ2-1 | TRBV9 | TRBD1 | 18 | NA